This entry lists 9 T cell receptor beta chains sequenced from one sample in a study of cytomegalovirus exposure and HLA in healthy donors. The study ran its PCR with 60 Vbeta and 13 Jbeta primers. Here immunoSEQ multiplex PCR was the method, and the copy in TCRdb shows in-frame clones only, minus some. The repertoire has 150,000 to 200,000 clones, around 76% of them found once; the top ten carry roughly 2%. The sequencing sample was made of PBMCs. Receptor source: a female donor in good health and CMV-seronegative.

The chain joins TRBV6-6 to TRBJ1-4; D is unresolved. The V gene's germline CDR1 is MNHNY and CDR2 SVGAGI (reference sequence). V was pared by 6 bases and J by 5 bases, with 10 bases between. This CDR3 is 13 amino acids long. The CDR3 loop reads CASRAPLNEKLFF. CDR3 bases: TGTGCCAGCAGAGCACCACTCAATGAAAAACTGTTTTTT.

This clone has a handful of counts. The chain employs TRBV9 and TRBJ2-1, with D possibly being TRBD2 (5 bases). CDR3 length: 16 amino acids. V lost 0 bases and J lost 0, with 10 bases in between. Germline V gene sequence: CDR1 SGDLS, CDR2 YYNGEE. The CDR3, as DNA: TGTGCCAGCAGCGTAGGAGCGGAAAGCTCCTACAATGAGCAGTTCTTC. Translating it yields CASSVGAESSYNEQFF.

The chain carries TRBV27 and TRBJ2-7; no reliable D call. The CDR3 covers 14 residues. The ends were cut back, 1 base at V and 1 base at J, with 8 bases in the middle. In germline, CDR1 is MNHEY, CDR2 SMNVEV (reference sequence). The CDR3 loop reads CASSLFQDSYEQYF. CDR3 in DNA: TGTGCCAGCAGTTTATTCCAGGATTCCTACGAGCAGTACTTC.

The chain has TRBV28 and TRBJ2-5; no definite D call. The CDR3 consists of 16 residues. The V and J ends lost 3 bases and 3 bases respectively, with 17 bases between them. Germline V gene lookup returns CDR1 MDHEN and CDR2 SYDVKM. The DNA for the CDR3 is TGTGCCAGCAGTTTTTTTCGGCGTAGCAAAGAAGAGACCCAGTACTTC. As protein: CASSFFRRSKEETQYF.

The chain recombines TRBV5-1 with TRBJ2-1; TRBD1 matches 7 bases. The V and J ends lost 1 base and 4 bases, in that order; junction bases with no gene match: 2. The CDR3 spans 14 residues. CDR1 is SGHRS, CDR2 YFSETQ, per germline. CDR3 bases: TGCGCCAGCAGCTTGAGGGACAGTTACAATGAGCAGTTCTTC. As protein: CASSLRDSYNEQFF. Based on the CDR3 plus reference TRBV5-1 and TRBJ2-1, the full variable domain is KAGVTQTPRYLIKTRGQQVTLSCSPISGHRSVSWYQQTPGQGLQFLFEYFSETQRNKGNFPGRFSGRQFSNSRSEMNVSTLELGDSALYLCASSLRDSYNEQFFGPGTRLTVL.

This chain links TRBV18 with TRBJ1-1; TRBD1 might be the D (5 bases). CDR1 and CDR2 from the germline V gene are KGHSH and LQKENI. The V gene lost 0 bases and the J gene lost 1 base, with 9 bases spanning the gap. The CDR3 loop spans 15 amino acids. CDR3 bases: TGTGCCAGCTCACCACCGGCAGGGAAGAACACTGAAGCTTTCTTT. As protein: CASSPPAGKNTEAFF.

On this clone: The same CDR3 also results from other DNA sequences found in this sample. CDR3 nucleotides: TGCGCCAGCAGCTTGGGCGGGACTGGCTCATACGAGCAGTACTTC. It translates to CASSLGGTGSYEQYF. The chain employs TRBV5-1 and TRBJ2-7; TRBD2 might be the D (6 bases). V shed 0 bases and J shed 4 bases, with 14 bases lying between them. Germline V CDR1 and CDR2: SGHRS, YFSETQ. The CDR3 runs 15 residues.

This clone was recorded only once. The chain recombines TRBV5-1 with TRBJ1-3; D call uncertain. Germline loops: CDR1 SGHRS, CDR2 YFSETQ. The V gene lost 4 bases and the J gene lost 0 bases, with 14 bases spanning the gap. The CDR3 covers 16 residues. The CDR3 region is CASSGREGSSGNTIYF. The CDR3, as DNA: TGCGCCAGCAGCGGGCGGGAGGGAAGCTCTGGAAACACCATATATTTT.

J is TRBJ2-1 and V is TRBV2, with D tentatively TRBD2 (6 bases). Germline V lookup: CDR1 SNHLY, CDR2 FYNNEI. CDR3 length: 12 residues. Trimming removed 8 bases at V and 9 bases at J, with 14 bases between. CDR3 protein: CASSLGTPEQFF. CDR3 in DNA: TGTGCCAGCTCCCTCGGGACTCCTGAGCAGTTCTTC.